The 21 T cell receptor beta chains below come from one sample, sequenced in a study of blood T cell repertoires in COVID-19. TCRdb's table, derived via immunoSEQ multiplex PCR, lists solely in-frame clones and lacks some. There are around 63,000 clones in the sample; 55% to 75% occur only once, and roughly 4.9% lies in the top ten. Sequenced: peripheral blood. The receptors shown here come from a woman between 65 and 79 years old with COVID-19, enrolled during active disease.

The chain joins TRBV9 to TRBJ1-1; 9 positions agree with TRBD1. The germline V gene has CDR1 SGDLS and CDR2 YYNGEE. This CDR3 comprises 14 residues. With V trimmed by 3 bases and J by 8 bases, 8 bases remained unmatched. The CDR3 nucleotides are TGTGCCAGCAGCGCACAAACCGGGACAGGGGAAGCTTTCTTT. Protein sequence: CASSAQTGTGEAFF.

This clone was picked up one time. V is TRBV11-3 and J is TRBJ2-1, with a weak D call TRBD1 (6 bases). Germline CDR1 reads SGHNT; CDR2 reads YENEEA. Trimming left V 1 base short and J 8 bases short, with 6 bases between. The CDR3 is made up of 12 amino acids. The CDR3 sequence is CASSLAGDEQFF. In nucleotides, the CDR3 is TGTGCCAGCAGCTTAGCAGGGGATGAGCAGTTCTTC.

This chain uses TRBV9 with TRBJ2-1; 9 nucleotides line up with TRBD2. Germline V gene lookup returns CDR1 SGDLS and CDR2 YYNGEE. The junction had 3 bases not matched to a gene; V was cut back by 0 bases and J by 5 bases. This CDR3 has 15 residues. The CDR3 reads CASSVGASGDNEQFF. As DNA, the CDR3 is TGTGCCAGCAGCGTAGGGGCTAGCGGGGACAATGAGCAGTTCTTC.

This clone appeared once. The genes are TRBV10-3 and TRBJ2-3; 10 nucleotides match TRBD2. Trimming at V came to 4 bases and at J to 3 bases, leaving 4 bases not matched to a gene. Looked up from germline, CDR1 is ENHRY and CDR2 is SYGVKD. This CDR3 region has 15 residues. CDR3 residues: CAISGASGRTDTQYF. Here the CDR3 DNA reads TGTGCCATCAGTGGGGCTAGCGGGAGAACAGATACGCAGTATTTT.

The chain is built from TRBV19 and TRBJ1-1, with a weak D call TRBD1 (5 bases). CDR3 length: 14 residues. V lost 6 bases, J lost 0 bases, and 11 bases lay in between. Germline CDR1 reads LNHDA; CDR2 reads SQIVND (reference sequence). As DNA, the CDR3 is TGTGCCAGTAGGAGACAGACGATGAACACTGAAGCTTTCTTT. It codes for CASRRQTMNTEAFF.

The chain carries TRBV24-1 and TRBJ1-1; D possibly corresponds to TRBD1 (6 bases). Trimming removed 5 bases at V and 5 bases at J, with 8 bases between. The CDR3 length is 12 residues. Germline CDR1 and CDR2: KGHDR and SFDVKD. Here the CDR3 reads CATSGQGTEAFF. The CDR3 region has the DNA TGTGCCACCAGTGGTCAGGGGACTGAAGCTTTCTTT.

V and J are TRBV19 and TRBJ1-5; possible D gene TRBD1, 5 bases. Trimming cost V 5 bases and J 3 bases, with 8 bases left between them. Germline CDR1 LNHDA, CDR2 SQIVND (reference sequence). The CDR3 length is 13 residues. The CDR3 loop reads CASSRQPNQPQHF. The CDR3, as DNA: TGTGCCAGTAGTCGACAGCCCAATCAGCCCCAGCATTTT.

This clone showed up just a few times. DNA for the CDR3: TGTGCCAGCAGCCACGGACAGGGGGCTTTTGGCGGGGAGCTGTTTTTT. It codes for CASSHGQGAFGGELFF. J is TRBJ2-2 and V is TRBV6-2 or TRBV6-3; 11 nucleotides match TRBD1. Trimming removed 6 bases from V and 7 bases from J; junction bases left unmatched: 10. The germline CDR1 and CDR2 sequences are MNHEY and SVGEGT. The CDR3 covers 16 residues.

This chain uses TRBV3-1 (or the pseudogene TRBV3-2) with TRBJ1-2, with a possible D match to TRBD1 (5 bases). The CDR3 runs to 16 residues. V was shortened by 5 bases and J by 5 bases, with 21 bases between the two germline ends. In germline, CDR1 is LGHDT, CDR2 YNNKEL (reference sequence). The CDR3, as DNA: TGTGCCAGCAGCTCGAAACTTCTCCAGGGTAGGTATGGCTACACCTTC. This sequence encodes CASSSKLLQGRYGYTF.

The genes are TRBV7-2 and TRBJ2-1; 8 positions match TRBD1. Germline CDR1 reads SGHTA; CDR2 reads FQGNSA. CDR3 length equals 16 residues. V shed 6 bases and J 7 bases; nucleotides not matched to a gene: 14. DNA of the CDR3: TGTGCCAGCAGTATGCCCGGGACAGGTGGTTTAAATGAGCAGTTCTTC. Its protein product is CASSMPGTGGLNEQFF.

The chain's CDR3 is CASSFLGGTEAFF. The CDR3 nucleotides are TGTGCCAGCAGCTTCTTGGGGGGCACTGAAGCTTTCTTT. This chain links TRBV11-3 with TRBJ1-1; maybe TRBD1 (5 bases). Germline loops: CDR1 SGHNT, CDR2 YENEEA. This CDR3 has 13 amino acids. Trimming shortened V by 3 bases and J by 4 bases, and 9 bases separated the two germline ends.

This chain uses TRBV5-4 with TRBJ1-2; 12 bases map to TRBD1. This CDR3 has 14 residues. CDR1 is SGHNT, CDR2 YYREEE, per germline (reference sequence). J lost 6 bases, V lost 5 bases, and 5 bases had no gene match. In DNA, the CDR3 is TGTGCCAGCAGGCGGGACAGGGGGCAAGATGGCTACACCTTC. Encoded protein: CASRRDRGQDGYTF.

The chain couples TRBV25-1 to TRBJ2-5; unclear D gene. The CDR3 is made up of 15 amino acids. CDR1 and CDR2 (germline): MGHDK, SYGVNS. V lost 1 base and J 3 bases, leaving 12 bases between the germline ends. CDR3 sequence: CASSESRGPEETQYF. Here the CDR3 DNA reads TGTGCCAGCAGTGAATCCCGAGGCCCGGAAGAGACCCAGTACTTC.

This clone was counted many times. V gene TRBV29-1 combines with J gene TRBJ1-1, with a weak D call TRBD1 (5 bases). The V gene lost 6 bases and the J gene lost 4 bases, with 15 bases spanning the gap. Germline assignment: CDR1 SQVTM and CDR2 ANQGSEA. The CDR3 length is 13 residues. CDR3 nucleotides: TGCAGCGTGGGGCGGGGGGATTTCACTGAAGCTTTCTTT. Translation: CSVGRGDFTEAFF.

This sequence joins TRBV27 and TRBJ1-2; 8 bases map to TRBD1. Losses at the gene ends were 6 bases for V and 6 bases for J; bases not matched to a gene: 9. This CDR3 has 14 residues. Per the germline V gene, CDR1 is MNHEY and CDR2 is SMNVEV (reference sequence). DNA of the CDR3: TGTGCCAGCAGCTCCTCGACAGGGGTGCATGGCTACACCTTC. It encodes CASSSSTGVHGYTF.

J is TRBJ2-2 and V is TRBV29-1, with 9 nucleotides matching TRBD2. This CDR3 region has 17 residues. Germline loops: CDR1 SQVTM, CDR2 ANQGSEA. With V trimmed by 7 bases and J by 0 bases, 12 bases remained unmatched. The CDR3 reads CSARYHAGGTNTGELFF. The CDR3 DNA reads TGCAGCGCCCGTTATCATGCGGGAGGGACGAACACCGGGGAGCTGTTTTTT.

The V call is TRBV19, the J call TRBJ2-1; D call uncertain. The CDR3 length is 16 residues. Germline V gene lookup returns CDR1 LNHDA and CDR2 SQIVND (reference sequence). V shed 0 bases and J shed 3 bases, with 12 bases lying between them. The CDR3 bases are TGTGCCAGTAGTATAGATAGGCGGAGCCACTACAATGAGCAGTTCTTC. It codes for CASSIDRRSHYNEQFF.

The chain combines TRBV7-8 with TRBJ2-1; possibly TRBD1 for D (6 bases). Germline CDR1 reads SGHVS; CDR2 reads FQNEAQ. The CDR3 runs 16 residues. Trimming shortened V by 5 bases and J by 0 bases, and 14 bases separated the two germline ends. The CDR3: CASSPSRGSSYNEQFF. The CDR3 coding sequence is TGTGCCAGCAGCCCCTCCAGGGGAAGCTCCTACAATGAGCAGTTCTTC.

V usage is TRBV7-2 and J usage is TRBJ2-2; D ambiguous. With 1 base removed from V and 1 base from J, the gap between germline ends came to 4 bases. The CDR3 spans 14 residues. From germline, CDR1 is SGHTA and CDR2 FQGNSA. The CDR3 sequence: CASSLELNTGELFF. DNA of the CDR3: TGTGCCAGCAGCTTAGAACTGAACACCGGGGAGCTGTTTTTT.

The rearrangement joins TRBV7-2 to TRBJ1-1; D perhaps matches TRBD1 (6 bases). The CDR3 length is 13 residues. Germline loops: CDR1 SGHTA, CDR2 FQGNSA. Trimming removed 6 bases at V and 6 bases at J, with 14 bases between. The CDR3 DNA sequence: TGTGCCAGCAGTTCGTTTACAGGGCCTGAAGCTTTCTTT. Its protein product is CASSSFTGPEAFF.

The V gene is TRBV10-2, the J gene TRBJ2-2; D ambiguous. V was cut by 3 bases and J by 9 bases, with 5 bases left in between. Germline V gene lookup returns CDR1 WSHSY and CDR2 SAAADI. The CDR3 covers 11 residues. CDR3: CASSDGWELFF. The CDR3 nucleotides read TGCGCCAGCAGTGATGGCTGGGAGCTGTTTTTT.